This T cell receptor (beta chain) was captured in a study of T cell responses to AZD1222 COVID-19 vaccine. Study-wide findings and caveats: Clonal diversity may have been underestimated in mostly white British donors. Sampling that yielded the repertoires occurred only after the peak T cell response. Reports indicate that nearly half of spike-specific TCRs are directed at unmutated variant regions. Regions 160-218 and 743-854 held dominance among vaccine-associated CD4 TCRs, which spanned spike.

Sequencing used immunoSEQ multiplex PCR; TCRdb keeps in-frame clones, though not all of them. Of some 82,000 clones listed, 75% to 90% are singletons. On this clone: The target antigen is unknown.

Trimming left V 0 bases short and J 5 bases short, with 11 bases between. The germline V gene encodes CDR1 SGHRS and CDR2 YFSETQ. The CDR3 has 14 residues. The chain recombines TRBV5-1 with TRBJ1-1; D is undetermined. This TCR was recovered from an adult in good health. The material sequenced was peripheral blood, taken on day 0 of AZD1222 vaccination. CDR3 DNA: TGCGCCAGCAGCTTGGGCTGGGAAGCGACTGAAGCTTTCTTT. It encodes CASSLGWEATEAFF.